Listed here are 5 T cell receptor beta chains from one sample, sequenced in a study of T cells in Graves' hyperthyroidism and ophthalmopathy. The CDR3 regions of TCR beta were amplified from RNA transcripts. First-round RT-PCR with HTBI primers amplified the TCR CDR3 region. TCRdb fed the multiplex PCR reads into MiXCR, producing one record per CDR3 protein. The data hold 550,000 to 850,000 distinct CDR3 sequences, with roughly a sixth observed a single time. The source material was blood. These receptors originate from a woman in her fifties or sixties with Graves' hyperthyroidism that later progressed to Graves' ophthalmopathy.

Comments on this clonotype: This clone may be a read error of a much larger clone one base away. The J gene is TRBJ2-7, the V gene TRBV18, with TRBD1 identical over 7 bases. The germline CDR1 and CDR2 sequences are KGHSH and LQKENI. The CDR3 extends over 14 amino acids. The CDR3 protein is CATSPRQGAPEQYF. The CDR3 DNA reads as TGTGCCACCTCACCGCGACAGGGCGCGCCCGAGCAGTACTTC.

At least ten counts were recorded for this clonotype. The CDR3 sequence is CSAPRGVGTEAFF. The DNA of the CDR3 is TGCAGTGCTCCCAGGGGGGTAGGCACTGAAGCTTTCTTT. V usage is TRBV20-1 and J usage is TRBJ1-1, with TRBD1 matching 7 bases. Trimming took 5 bases from V and 4 from J; bases not matched to a gene: 7. The V gene's germline CDR1 is DFQATT and CDR2 SNEGSKA (reference sequence). CDR3 size: 13 residues.

The chain has TRBV5-4 and TRBJ2-6; the D gene is possibly TRBD1 (5 bases). This CDR3 is built from 17 residues. Germline CDR1 is SGHNT and CDR2 is YYREEE (reference sequence). Trimming stripped 0 bases from V and 0 bases from J, with 10 bases between. DNA for the CDR3: TGTGCCAGCAGCTTGGATCAGGGTGGCTCTGGGGCCAACGTCCTGACTTTC. It encodes CASSLDQGGSGANVLTF.

This clonotype was found many times. The V gene is TRBV27, the J gene TRBJ1-2; 9 bases match TRBD1. V was clipped by 4 bases and J by 7 bases; unmatched bases: 4. This CDR3 region has 13 residues. Germline lookup yields CDR1 MNHEY and CDR2 SMNVEV (reference sequence). This chain's CDR3 is CASSYRDRVGYTF. Written as DNA, the CDR3 is TGTGCCAGCAGTTACCGGGACAGGGTTGGCTACACCTTC.

The chain has TRBV7-8 and TRBJ1-2; 8 bases are a match to TRBD1. The CDR3 is made up of 18 amino acids. Germline trimming cut 5 bases from V and 5 bases from J; bases unmatched to any gene: 19. Germline assignment: CDR1 SGHVS and CDR2 FQNEAQ. The CDR3 reads CASSPEGAGGLSPYGYTF. The DNA of the CDR3 is TGTGCCAGCAGCCCAGAGGGGGCAGGGGGCCTTAGTCCTTATGGCTACACCTTC.